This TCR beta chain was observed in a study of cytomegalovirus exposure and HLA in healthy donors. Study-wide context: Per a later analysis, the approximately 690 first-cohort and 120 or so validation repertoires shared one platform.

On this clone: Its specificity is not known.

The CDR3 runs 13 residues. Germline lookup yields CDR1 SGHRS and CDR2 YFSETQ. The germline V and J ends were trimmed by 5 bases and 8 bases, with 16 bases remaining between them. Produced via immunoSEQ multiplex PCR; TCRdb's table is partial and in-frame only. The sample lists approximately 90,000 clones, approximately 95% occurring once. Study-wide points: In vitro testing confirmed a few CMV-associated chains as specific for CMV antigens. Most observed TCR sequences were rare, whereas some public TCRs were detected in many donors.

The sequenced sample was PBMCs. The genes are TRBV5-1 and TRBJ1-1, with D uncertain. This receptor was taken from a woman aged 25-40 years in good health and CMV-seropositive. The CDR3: CASRPGRATEAFF. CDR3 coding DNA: TGCGCCAGCAGACCGGGGAGGGCTACCGAAGCTTTCTTT. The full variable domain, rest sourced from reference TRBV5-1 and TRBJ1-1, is KAGVTQTPRYLIKTRGQQVTLSCSPISGHRSVSWYQQTPGQGLQFLFEYFSETQRNKGNFPGRFSGRQFSNSRSEMNVSTLELGDSALYLCASRPGRATEAFFGQGTRLTVV.